Below are 6 T cell receptor beta chains sequenced from a single sample in a study of T cells in Graves' hyperthyroidism and ophthalmopathy. What was amplified from RNA transcripts were TCR beta CDR3 regions. With the HTBI primer set, the TCR CDR3 went through a first round of RT-PCR. TCRdb called the multiplex PCR reads again in MiXCR, with one record for every CDR3 protein. The table has about 710,000 distinct CDR3 sequences, 16% seen once. Sample: blood. The receptors here all came from a man aged 18 to 35 with Graves' hyperthyroidism.

This clonotype was found many times. The V and J genes are TRBV12-3 or TRBV12-4 and TRBJ2-1; the match to TRBD2 covers 10 bases. The CDR3 runs 15 residues. Germline trimming cut 1 base from V and 7 bases from J; bases unmatched to any gene: 4. The CDR3 DNA sequence: TGTGCCAGCAGTTTAGATAGCGGGAGGAAGAATGAGCAGTTCTTC. This translates into CASSLDSGRKNEQFF.

DNA for the CDR3: TGTGCCACCTATACCGGGACTAGCGGGAGGGGCACAGATACGCAGTATTTT. Its protein is CATYTGTSGRGTDTQYF. The chain joins TRBV28 to TRBJ2-3; 16 bases map to TRBD2. The CDR3 has 17 residues. The V gene's germline CDR1 is MDHEN and CDR2 SYDVKM. With V trimmed by 10 bases and J by 1 base, 8 bases remained unmatched.

J is TRBJ2-5 and V is TRBV5-6; TRBD1 is a possible D gene (6 bases). CDR3 size: 14 residues. Per germline, CDR1 SGHDT and CDR2 YYEEEE. Trimming pared 6 bases from V and 1 base from J, leaving 13 bases between. The DNA of the CDR3 is TGTGCCAGCATTAAGGGGGTCGTCCAAGAGACCCAGTACTTC. Translating gives CASIKGVVQETQYF.

The DNA of the CDR3 is TGTGCCAGCATCGGGACCTTAAACTACAATGAGCAGTTCTTC. It codes for CASIGTLNYNEQFF. The chain has TRBV28 and TRBJ2-1; the D gene could be TRBD1 or TRBD2 (5 bases each). In germline, CDR1 is MDHEN, CDR2 SYDVKM. Trimming removed 7 bases at V and 3 bases at J, with 13 bases between. The CDR3 has 14 residues.

This clonotype was seen ten or more times. The chain has TRBV6-1 and TRBJ2-5; a possible D gene is TRBD2 (6 bases). Germline-derived CDR1 and CDR2 are MNHNS and SASEGT. V lost 2 bases to trimming and J lost 1 base, with 11 bases between them. The CDR3 runs to 15 residues. The CDR3 DNA sequence: TGTGCCAGCAGTGAACACGGAGGGTCCCAAGAGACCCAGTACTTC. This codes for CASSEHGGSQETQYF.

This clonotype has at least ten counts. This chain connects TRBV28 to TRBJ2-5, with 7 nucleotides matching TRBD2. The CDR3 is 14 residues long. With 2 bases clipped from V and 1 base from J, the junction kept 1 base outside the gene matches. The germline V gene encodes CDR1 MDHEN and CDR2 SYDVKM. CDR3 in amino acids: CASSLAGVQETQYF. The CDR3 coding sequence is TGTGCCAGCAGTTTAGCGGGAGTCCAAGAGACCCAGTACTTC.